This is a list of T cell receptor beta chains from one sample in a study of shared clonotypes between healthy human individuals. Libraries were prepared by immunoSEQ multiplex PCR; TCRdb keeps only in-frame clonotypes and omits some of them. Counted here are about 1 million clones, around four fifths occurring once; the ten biggest clones make up 1.4%. Sequencing was carried out using memory CD4+ T cells sorted from blood. The origin of the receptors is a man between 18 and 29 years old in good health. Both conserved end residues are part of each CDR3. D genes are given only for firm matches. Not every row has a clone size; where given, it reads once, few, many or a size class.

TRBD1,-,14,TRBJ1-4,TRBV10-3,TGTGCCATCAGGCCGGGACAGGGTAATGAAAAACTGTTTTTT,CAIRPGQGNEKLFF
TRBD2,many,16,TRBJ2-3,TRBV7-3,TGTGCCAGCAGCGCCCAAGGACTAGCGCGGACAGATACGCAGTATTTT,CASSAQGLARTDTQYF
-,many,14,TRBJ2-2,TRBV19,TGTGCCAGTAGTTTTGGCGGCAACACCGGGGAGCTGTTTTTT,CASSFGGNTGELFF
-,few,16,TRBJ1-2,TRBV11-3,TGTGCCAGTATAACCCGGTGGGTCCTTCCTAACTATGGCTACACCTTC,CASITRWVLPNYGYTF
-,many,16,TRBJ1-6,TRBV5-1,TGCGCCAGCAGCTTGAGCCCGGGGGGGCAAAATTCACCCCTCCACTTT,CASSLSPGGQNSPLHF
-,-,13,TRBJ2-7,TRBV14,TGTGCCAGCAGCCCAACCGCCGTTTACGAGCAGTACTTC,CASSPTAVYEQYF
TRBD1,-,14,TRBJ2-1,TRBV6-1,TGTGCCAGCGTCGACAGGGCCTTTTCCCCCGAGGAGTTCTTC,CASVDRAFSPEEFF
-,-,13,TRBJ2-5,TRBV18,TGTGCCAGCTCGGAGGGCGGCCAAGAGACCCAGTACTTC,CASSEGGQETQYF
-,-,12,TRBJ1-3,TRBV28,TGTGCCAGCAGTTTCCCCGGAAACACCATATATTTT,CASSFPGNTIYF
TRBD1,-,18,TRBJ1-6,TRBV4-3,TGCGCCAGCAGCCCCGGACAGGGTTCGAGCTCCTATAATTCACCCCTCCACTTT,CASSPGQGSSSYNSPLHF
TRBD2,-,20,TRBJ2-1,TRBV19,TGTGCCAGTAGTATGGCCCGAGGGACTAGCGGGGGTAGCTCCTACAATGAGCAGTTCTTC,CASSMARGTSGGSSYNEQFF
-,-,16,TRBJ2-7,TRBV5-4,TGTGCCAGCAGCTTTCCCCGGCATTACACCTCCTACGAGCAGTACTTC,CASSFPRHYTSYEQYF
-,once,15,TRBJ2-6,TRBV5-1,TGCGCCAGCAGCTTGAATCCCTCTGGGGCCAACGTCCTGACTTTC,CASSLNPSGANVLTF
-,-,13,TRBJ2-5,TRBV2,TGTGCCAGCAGCTGGGTTCGAGGAGAGACCCAGTACTTC,CASSWVRGETQYF
TRBD1,-,13,TRBJ1-6,TRBV6-1,TGTGCCAGCAGTGAAACAGGGGGTTCACCCCTCCACTTT,CASSETGGSPLHF
TRBD1,-,16,TRBJ2-3,TRBV7-9,TGTGCCAGCAGCTTAGGGGACAGGGGAGGGACAGATACGCAGTATTTT,CASSLGDRGGTDTQYF
TRBD1,few,12,TRBJ2-1,TRBV6-1,TGTGCCATCAGACAGGGCAGGAATGAGCAGTTCTTC,CAIRQGRNEQFF
-,-,13,TRBJ1-2,TRBV14,TGTGCCAGCAGCCAAGATGAGGACTATGGCTACACCTTC,CASSQDEDYGYTF
-,-,16,TRBJ1-1,TRBV5-4,TGTGCCAGCAGGGATCGACAGGATGGGTTGAACACTGAAGCTTTCTTT,CASRDRQDGLNTEAFF
TRBD1,-,16,TRBJ1-2,TRBV5-1,TGCGCCAGCAGCGAGGGGACAGGTGGATTTAACTATGGCTACACCTTC,CASSEGTGGFNYGYTF
-,-,12,TRBJ1-1,TRBV4-3,TGCGCCAGCAGCCAAGATCAAGGGGTGGCTTTCTTT,CASSQDQGVAFF
TRBD1,-,16,TRBJ2-3,TRBV7-9,TGTGCCAGCAGCTTAGGGCCCGGACAGGGGAGGGATACGCAGTATTTT,CASSLGPGQGRDTQYF
TRBD1,-,15,TRBJ2-1,TRBV6-5,TGTGCCAGCAGTGGGCGGACAGGGGGTTACAATGAGCAGTTCTTC,CASSGRTGGYNEQFF
-,-,14,TRBJ1-4,TRBV7-6,TGTGCCAGCAGCTTGACAGGATCTAATGAAAAACTGTTTTTT,CASSLTGSNEKLFF
-,-,16,TRBJ1-5,TRBV7-2,TGTGCCAGCAGCAGCAGCGCGGGTAACGTCGGGCAGCCCCAGCATTTT,CASSSSAGNVGQPQHF
-,-,13,TRBJ2-7,TRBV6-1,TGTGCCAGCAGTGAAGCGTTCAGGAGCGAGCAGTACTTC,CASSEAFRSEQYF
TRBD2,-,14,TRBJ2-7,TRBV29-1,TGCAGCGTTGGTGATGTCGGGGGGGCTCGCGAGCAGTACTTC,CSVGDVGGAREQYF
-,-,14,TRBJ1-4,TRBV28,TGTGCCAGCAGTTTACGGCAGGGCAACGAAAAACTGTTTTTT,CASSLRQGNEKLFF
-,-,16,TRBJ2-5,TRBV7-2,TGTGCCAGCAGCTTAGTTGGAGGACATTCCCAAGAGACCCAGTACTTC,CASSLVGGHSQETQYF
-,-,13,TRBJ1-6,TRBV19,TGTGCCAGTAGTGCTCTGGGGCCTTCACCCCTCCACTTT,CASSALGPSPLHF
-,-,11,TRBJ1-3,TRBV30,TGTGCCTGGAGCTACGAAAACACCATATATTTT,CAWSYENTIYF
-,-,14,TRBJ2-5,TRBV6-5,TGTGCCAGCAGCACACGGGCGGTCCAAGAGACCCAGTACTTC,CASSTRAVQETQYF
-,few,15,TRBJ1-2,TRBV6-5,TGTGCCAGCAGTTACTACAGGAAGGGGGACTATGGCTACACCTTC,CASSYYRKGDYGYTF
-,-,13,TRBJ1-1,TRBV5-6,TGTGCCAGCAGCTTGAGAGGGGTAACTGAAGCTTTCTTT,CASSLRGVTEAFF
TRBD1,-,15,TRBJ1-4,TRBV12-5,TGTGCTAGTGGCCGGAGACAGGGGGAGAGGGAAAAACTGTTTTTT,CASGRRQGEREKLFF
TRBD2,-,16,TRBJ2-7,TRBV27,TGTGCCAGCAGCCGTTCCGGGGGACTAGCTTCCTACGAGCAGTACTTC,CASSRSGGLASYEQYF
-,-,13,TRBJ1-1,TRBV4-3,TGCGCCAGCAGCCTAGGGTGGGGCACTGAAGCTTTCTTT,CASSLGWGTEAFF
TRBD2,-,15,TRBJ2-5,TRBV5-1,TGCGCCAGCAGCTTGGCCGGGACTAGCGTAGAGACCCAGTACTTC,CASSLAGTSVETQYF
TRBD1,-,14,TRBJ1-1,TRBV5-4,TGTGCCAGCAGCTGGGACAGGAAGAACACTGAAGCTTTCTTT,CASSWDRKNTEAFF
TRBD2,few,20,TRBJ2-7,TRBV19,TGTGCCAGTAGTATCTTTTTTCGGACTAGCGGGAGGGCAGGAACCTACGAGCAGTACTTC,CASSIFFRTSGRAGTYEQYF
-,-,13,TRBJ2-3,TRBV5-1,TGCGCCAGCAGCTTAGAGGGCACAGATACGCAGTATTTT,CASSLEGTDTQYF
-,-,12,TRBJ1-5,TRBV29-1,TGCAGCGTCGGTGATTTGGGTCAGCCCCAGCATTTT,CSVGDLGQPQHF
-,-,13,TRBJ1-4,TRBV4-1,TGCGCCAGCAGCCAAGAACAGGGTGAAAAACTGTTTTTT,CASSQEQGEKLFF
-,-,14,TRBJ1-1,TRBV6-1,TGTGCCAGCACCCGAACGGGGGCGTGGACTGAAGCTTTCTTT,CASTRTGAWTEAFF
-,once,14,TRBJ1-2,TRBV28,TGTGCCAGCAGCCTTTGGGGAGGGCAGACTGGCTACACCTTC,CASSLWGGQTGYTF
-,few,14,TRBJ1-4,TRBV7-2,TGTGCCAGCGGCAGGGGAGGGCTTAATGAAAAACTGTTTTTT,CASGRGGLNEKLFF
-,few,16,TRBJ2-3,TRBV4-1,TGCGCCAGCAGCCAAGGCGCGGCGGGGCTCACAGATACGCAGTATTTT,CASSQGAAGLTDTQYF
-,-,14,TRBJ1-2,TRBV28,TGTGCCAGTACCGGGCCTTCTGACAACTATGGCTACACCTTC,CASTGPSDNYGYTF
-,once,18,TRBJ1-1,TRBV10-3,TGTGCCATCAGTGATTACGGGGCACGGGTCTCAAAGGACACTGAAGCTTTCTTT,CAISDYGARVSKDTEAFF
-,-,13,TRBJ1-2,TRBV4-3,TGCGCCAGCAGCCACCCGGACAGCTATGGCTACACCTTC,CASSHPDSYGYTF
TRBD1,many,17,TRBJ1-5,TRBV2,TGTGCCAGCAGTGAGAGACAGGGCGGGAGAAGCAATCAGCCCCAGCATTTT,CASSERQGGRSNQPQHF
-,-,11,TRBJ1-2,TRBV20-1,TGCAGTGCTAGAGGGGAATATGGCTACACCTTC,CSARGEYGYTF